A single sample is the source of the 32 T cell receptor beta chains below, sequenced in a study of cytomegalovirus exposure and HLA in healthy donors listed by TCRdb under 2017. The library was prepared using the immunoSEQ multiplex PCR assay. The multiplex PCR relied on a mix of 60 forward primers for TCR Vbeta segments and 13 reverse primers for TCR Jbeta segments. Sourced from immuneACCESS, this table was stored by TCRdb with only in-frame sequences that have V and J called. A share of the clones is absent; for the studies checked, an unresolved V gene accounts for under half, and the remainder has no known explanation. This sample comprises around 140,000 clones, 76% of them detected only once. The ten largest clones represent about 1.8% of the sample. The specimen sequenced was PBMCs. The receptors shown here come from a female donor in good health and CMV-seropositive.

The chain links TRBV6-5 to TRBJ2-2; D is ambiguous. Germline V gene data show CDR1 as MNHEY and CDR2 as SVGAGI. Trimming pared 2 bases from V and 6 bases from J, leaving 13 bases between. The CDR3 has 15 amino acids. CDR3 sequence reads: CASSYAPTSPGELFF. CDR3 nucleotides: TGTGCCAGCAGTTACGCTCCTACCTCGCCCGGGGAGCTGTTTTTT.

The chain has TRBV28 and TRBJ2-4; the match to TRBD2 covers 7 bases. This CDR3 contains 16 residues. Looked up from germline, CDR1 is MDHEN and CDR2 is SYDVKM. Germline trimming cut 4 bases from V and 1 base from J; bases unmatched to any gene: 7. CDR3 in amino acids: CASSWEGKRAKNIQYF. CDR3 in DNA: TGTGCCAGCAGTTGGGAGGGGAAGAGGGCCAAAAACATTCAGTACTTC.

The chain links TRBV10-2 to TRBJ2-3; maybe TRBD2 (6 bases). The V gene lost 2 bases and the J gene lost 0 bases, with 12 bases spanning the gap. Germline values: CDR1 WSHSY, CDR2 SAAADI. CDR3 length: 16 residues. CDR3 bases: TGCGCCAGCAGTGAGGGCGGTAGCGGCAGCACAGATACGCAGTATTTT. Encoded protein: CASSEGGSGSTDTQYF.

The chain combines TRBV11-2 with TRBJ1-1; 7 bases map to TRBD1. This CDR3 has 18 amino acids. The germline CDR1 and CDR2 sequences are SGHAT and FQNNGV. V dropped 1 base and J dropped 5; count of bases not matched to a gene: 16. The CDR3, as DNA: TGTGCCAGCAGCTTAGGACCCAGGGGGAAAAGAGGCAAGACTGAAGCTTTCTTT. Its translation: CASSLGPRGKRGKTEAFF. Using reference TRBV11-2 and TRBJ1-1 for the parts outside the CDR3, the full variable domain is EAGVAQSPRYKIIEKRQSVAFWCNPISGHATLYWYQQILGQGPKLLIQFQNNGVVDDSQLPKDRFSAERLKGVDSTLKIQPAKLEDSAVYLCASSLGPRGKRGKTEAFFGQGTRLTVV.

The table lists this clone with a few counts. This chain connects TRBV7-2 to TRBJ2-1; 9 nucleotides agree with TRBD2. This CDR3 region has 16 residues. After removal of 2 bases from V and 3 bases from J, the junction contained 5 bases not matched to a gene. Germline loops: CDR1 SGHTA, CDR2 FQGNSA. CDR3 sequence: CASSLIASGIYNEQFF. The CDR3 region has the DNA TGTGCCAGCAGCTTAATAGCTAGCGGGATCTACAATGAGCAGTTCTTC.

On this clone: The same CDR3 is also encoded by other DNA sequences in this sample. The chain uses TRBV18 and TRBJ1-1; D ambiguous. The germline CDR1 and CDR2 sequences are KGHSH and LQKENI. The CDR3 is 13 amino acids. The V end lost 3 bases, the J end lost 1 base, and 6 bases lay between the germline ends. Here the CDR3 reads CASSPHKNTEAFF. The CDR3 DNA reads as TGTGCCAGCTCACCTCACAAGAACACTGAAGCTTTCTTT.

The rearrangement links TRBV30 to TRBJ2-7; 9 bases are shared with TRBD2. The J segment lost 2 bases and the V segment lost 0 bases, leaving 5 bases of the junction unmatched. Germline values: CDR1 GTSNPN, CDR2 SVGIG (reference sequence). This CDR3 is built from 15 residues. In DNA, the CDR3 is TGTGCCTGGAGTGTAGGCCTAGCGGGAACCTACGAGCAGTACTTC. Protein: CAWSVGLAGTYEQYF.

The genes are TRBV5-5 and TRBJ2-5, with 9 nucleotides matching TRBD2. CDR3 size: 15 residues. Germline loops: CDR1 SGHKS, CDR2 YYEKEE (reference sequence). V gave up 2 bases and J gave up 5 bases; unmatched junction bases: 7. The CDR3 protein is CASSFLAGLRETQYF. The CDR3 DNA sequence: TGTGCCAGCAGCTTCCTAGCGGGATTGCGGGAGACCCAGTACTTC.

The chain is built from TRBV7-2 and TRBJ2-1; no reliable D call. The CDR3 consists of 15 residues. Per germline, CDR1 SGHTA and CDR2 FQGNSA. Trimming cost V 5 bases and J 0 bases, with 11 bases left between them. The CDR3 loop is CASSPVWSSYNEQFF. CDR3 nucleotides: TGTGCCAGCAGCCCCGTGTGGAGCTCCTACAATGAGCAGTTCTTC.

The chain uses TRBV6-5 and TRBJ2-2; 10 nucleotides agree with TRBD1. Germline CDR1 and CDR2: MNHEY and SVGAGI. The CDR3 runs to 15 residues. J gave up 5 bases and V 6 bases, and 6 bases lay outside the gene matches. As DNA, the CDR3 is TGTGCCAGCAGACCGACAGGGGGCAGGACCGGGGAGCTGTTTTTT. This encodes CASRPTGGRTGELFF.

The chain uses TRBV5-1 and TRBJ2-1; 8 bases are a match to TRBD2. V lost 3 bases and J lost 4; bases outside the gene matches: 12. This CDR3 contains 17 residues. CDR1 and CDR2 (germline): SGHRS, YFSETQ. The CDR3 region is CASSSEPAGASYNEQFF. As DNA, the CDR3 is TGCGCCAGCAGCTCGGAACCAGCGGGAGCATCGTACAATGAGCAGTTCTTC.

V gene TRBV7-6 combines with J gene TRBJ2-7; perhaps TRBD1 as D (5 bases). The V gene lost 2 bases and the J gene lost 2 bases, with 13 bases spanning the gap. This CDR3 region has 15 residues. CDR1 and CDR2 from the germline V gene are SGHVS and FNYEAQ. CDR3 amino acids: CASSLRQGAAYEQYF. In nucleotides, the CDR3 is TGTGCCAGCAGCTTAAGGCAGGGTGCAGCCTACGAGCAGTACTTC.

The rearrangement joins TRBV10-3 to TRBJ2-7, with D tentatively TRBD1 (5 bases). The CDR3 has 14 amino acids. Trimming left V 6 bases short and J 1 base short, with 13 bases between. The germline V gene has CDR1 ENHRY and CDR2 SYGVKD. CDR3 protein: CAISAGLQSYEQYF. The CDR3 DNA is TGTGCCATCAGCGCAGGGCTACAGTCCTACGAGCAGTACTTC.

The V and J genes are TRBV5-1 and TRBJ2-3; D not resolved. The CDR3 contains 12 residues. CDR1 is SGHRS and CDR2 is YFSETQ in the germline V gene. Trimming stripped 1 base from V and 6 bases from J, with 6 bases between. CDR3 residues: CASSLLSDTQYF. Here the CDR3 DNA reads TGCGCCAGCAGCTTGCTCTCCGATACGCAGTATTTT.

The V gene is TRBV5-1, the J gene TRBJ2-1; tentatively, D is TRBD1 (6 bases). This CDR3 region has 14 residues. In germline, CDR1 is SGHRS, CDR2 YFSETQ. Trimming removed 2 bases at V and 9 bases at J, with 15 bases between. The CDR3 here is CASSFGQFSTEQFF. In nucleotides, the CDR3 is TGCGCCAGCAGCTTTGGACAGTTCTCCACTGAGCAGTTCTTC.

This chain uses TRBV5-4 with TRBJ2-5; D may be TRBD2 (5 bases). The CDR3 consists of 11 residues. Germline CDR1 and CDR2: SGHNT and YYREEE (reference sequence). V was shortened by 6 bases and J by 7 bases, with 10 bases between the two germline ends. The CDR3: CASTLGRTQYF. CDR3 DNA sequence: TGTGCCAGCACCCTAGGGAGGACCCAGTACTTC.

This chain connects TRBV11-3 to TRBJ2-1; D unresolved. CDR1 is SGHNT, CDR2 YENEEA, per germline. The CDR3 loop spans 13 amino acids. The germline V and J ends were trimmed by 5 bases and 7 bases, with 12 bases remaining between them. The CDR3 sequence is CASSTTDRNEQFF. The DNA of the CDR3 is TGTGCCAGCAGCACCACAGACCGAAATGAGCAGTTCTTC.

The genes are TRBV11-2 and TRBJ1-5; D is perhaps TRBD1 (6 bases). The CDR3 covers 17 residues. Trimming took off 4 bases at V and 2 bases at J, with 18 bases between the two ends. The V gene's germline CDR1 is SGHAT and CDR2 FQNNGV. The CDR3 nucleotides read TGTGCCAGCAGCTCCGGACCCACAGGGCAGGGCAATCAGCCCCAGCATTTT. Translated: CASSSGPTGQGNQPQHF.

The gene calls are TRBV18 and TRBJ1-5, with 8 positions matching TRBD1. V dropped 2 bases and J dropped 5; count of bases not matched to a gene: 14. The CDR3 runs 18 residues. The germline CDR1 and CDR2 sequences are KGHSH and LQKENI. The DNA of the CDR3 is TGTGCCAGCTCACCATTTTCTAACCCAGGACAGGGTGATCAGCCCCAGCATTTT. It codes for CASSPFSNPGQGDQPQHF.

Written as DNA, the CDR3 is TGTGCCTGGAATACACTAAAAGGGGGGGATGAAAAACTGTTTTTT. Translated, it gives CAWNTLKGGDEKLFF. The rearrangement uses TRBV30 and TRBJ1-4, with TRBD1 as a possible D gene (6 bases). Trimming took off 4 bases at V and 6 bases at J, with 18 bases between the two ends. CDR3 length: 15 amino acids. Germline V CDR1 and CDR2: GTSNPN, SVGIG (reference sequence).

The rearrangement links TRBV11-2 to TRBJ2-7, with 9 bases lining up with TRBD2. The CDR3 totals 15 residues. Looked up from germline, CDR1 is SGHAT and CDR2 is FQNNGV. V lost 3 bases and J lost 6; bases outside the gene matches: 9. CDR3 sequence reads: CASSFGPAGGPEQYF. The CDR3 DNA reads as TGTGCCAGCAGCTTCGGGCCAGCGGGGGGTCCCGAGCAGTACTTC.

This clone was picked up one time. The CDR3 protein is CASSAGSGGDEQYF. The CDR3 DNA reads TGCGCCAGCAGCGCAGGGTCAGGGGGCGACGAGCAGTACTTC. The J gene is TRBJ2-7, the V gene TRBV4-1; 8 positions agree with TRBD1. V trimming: 5 bases; J trimming: 5 bases; junction bases outside the gene matches: 8. The germline CDR1 and CDR2 sequences are MGHRA and YSYEKL. This CDR3 contains 14 residues.

The V and J genes are TRBV5-5 and TRBJ2-5; 7 bases are a match to TRBD2. This CDR3 is built from 15 residues. The V gene's germline CDR1 is SGHKS and CDR2 YYEKEE (reference sequence). The V segment lost 3 bases and the J segment 2 bases; nucleotides outside the gene matches: 7. The CDR3, as DNA: TGTGCCAGCAGCTCATGGGGGGGGGAACAAGAGACCCAGTACTTC. Encoded protein: CASSSWGGEQETQYF.

This chain uses TRBV5-6 with TRBJ2-7, with 10 bases that match TRBD2. V trimming: 3 bases; J trimming: 0 bases; junction bases outside the gene matches: 9. Germline assignment: CDR1 SGHDT and CDR2 YYEEEE. The CDR3 loop spans 17 amino acids. In DNA form, the CDR3 reads TGTGCCAGCAGCTGGGGGGGACTAGCGTTAAGCTCCTACGAGCAGTACTTC. Its translation is CASSWGGLALSSYEQYF.

The chain uses TRBV9 and TRBJ2-2; no definite D call. The CDR3 is 15 amino acids. Germline V lookup: CDR1 SGDLS, CDR2 YYNGEE. Trimming left V 3 bases short and J 2 bases short, with 11 bases between. CDR3 in amino acids: CASSATTFNTGELFF. CDR3 DNA: TGTGCCAGCAGCGCCACAACGTTTAACACCGGGGAGCTGTTTTTT.

In DNA, the CDR3 is TGTGCCAGCAGTATCCGACGGGGGGATACGCAGTATTTT. It codes for CASSIRRGDTQYF. The chain is built from TRBV27 and TRBJ2-3; tentative D call: TRBD2 (6 bases). The CDR3 extends over 13 amino acids. Germline values: CDR1 MNHEY, CDR2 SMNVEV (reference sequence). V gave up 5 bases and J gave up 6 bases, with 12 bases separating them.

This clone was seen more than once but under ten times. The chain couples TRBV5-1 to TRBJ2-5; TRBD1 matches at 8 bases. Per the germline V gene, CDR1 is SGHRS and CDR2 is YFSETQ. The ends lost 4 bases at V and 1 base at J; junction bases unmatched: 6. The CDR3 length is 15 residues. The CDR3 spells CASSPAGGLQETQYF. The CDR3 bases are TGCGCCAGCAGCCCTGCAGGGGGCCTCCAAGAGACCCAGTACTTC.

V and J are TRBV5-8 and TRBJ1-1; D gene uncertain. CDR1 is SGHTS and CDR2 is YDEGEE in the germline V gene. The ends were cut back, 5 bases at V and 0 bases at J, with 8 bases in the middle. This CDR3 comprises 13 residues. CDR3 bases: TGTGCCAGCAGTTTCAGGTTGAACACTGAAGCTTTCTTT. Protein sequence: CASSFRLNTEAFF.

This clone was seen only once. The chain's CDR3 is CASSVGGQGAVETQYF. The CDR3 nucleotides read TGTGCCAGCAGCGTAGGCGGACAGGGGGCCGTCGAGACCCAGTACTTC. J is TRBJ2-5 and V is TRBV9; TRBD1 agrees at 11 bases. The CDR3 sequence is 16 residues long. The germline CDR1 and CDR2 sequences are SGDLS and YYNGEE. The trim removed 0 bases at V and 5 bases at J, leaving 6 bases unmatched.

The genes are TRBV9 and TRBJ1-2; 7 bases map to TRBD1. V shed 3 bases, J shed 0 bases, and the junction held 2 bases outside the gene matches. The CDR3 runs 14 residues. Looked up from germline, CDR1 is SGDLS and CDR2 is YYNGEE. This CDR3 is CASSGDRTNYGYTF. The CDR3 DNA reads TGTGCCAGCAGCGGGGACAGAACTAACTATGGCTACACCTTC.

This sequence joins TRBV5-5 and TRBJ2-7, with 8 bases matching TRBD1. The germline gives CDR1 SGHKS, CDR2 YYEKEE (reference sequence). With V trimmed by 4 bases and J by 6 bases, 9 bases remained unmatched. The CDR3 has 14 amino acids. CDR3 DNA sequence: TGTGCCAGCAGCCCGTACTCCGGGACAGGCGAGCAGTACTTC. This encodes CASSPYSGTGEQYF.

The chain combines TRBV10-3 with TRBJ2-7; the match to TRBD1 covers 9 bases. Germline V gene sequence: CDR1 ENHRY, CDR2 SYGVKD. The CDR3 sequence is 14 residues long. The V segment lost 0 bases and the J segment 3 bases; nucleotides outside the gene matches: 0. The CDR3 protein is CAISESGQGYEQYF. The DNA for the CDR3 is TGTGCCATCAGTGAGTCGGGACAGGGCTACGAGCAGTACTTC.